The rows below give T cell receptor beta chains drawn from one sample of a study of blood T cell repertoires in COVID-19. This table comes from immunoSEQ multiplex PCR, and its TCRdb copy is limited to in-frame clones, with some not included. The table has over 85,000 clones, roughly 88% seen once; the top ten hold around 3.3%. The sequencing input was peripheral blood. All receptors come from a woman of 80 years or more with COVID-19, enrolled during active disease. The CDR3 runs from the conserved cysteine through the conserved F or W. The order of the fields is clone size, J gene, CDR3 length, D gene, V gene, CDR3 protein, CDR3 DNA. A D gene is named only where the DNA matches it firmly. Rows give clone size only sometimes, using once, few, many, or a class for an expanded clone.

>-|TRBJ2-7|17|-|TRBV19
CASSINNRDSTGYEQYF
TGTGCCAGTAGTATAAACAACAGGGATTCCACTGGCTACGAGCAGTACTTC
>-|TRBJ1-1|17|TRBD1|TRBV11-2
CASSPLNRGRLSTEAFF
TGTGCCAGCAGCCCCCTAAATAGGGGGCGTTTGAGTACTGAAGCTTTCTTT
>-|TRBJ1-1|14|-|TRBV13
CASSLGAGNTEAFF
TGTGCCAGCAGCTTAGGGGCAGGTAACACTGAAGCTTTCTTT
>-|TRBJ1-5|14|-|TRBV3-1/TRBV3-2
CASSQERGNQPQHF
TGTGCCAGCAGCCAAGAGAGGGGCAATCAGCCCCAGCATTTT
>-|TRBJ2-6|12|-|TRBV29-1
CSGRTGANVLTF
TGCAGCGGCCGGACAGGGGCCAACGTCCTGACTTTC
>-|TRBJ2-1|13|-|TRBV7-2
CASTQGGAREQFF
TGTGCCAGCACCCAAGGGGGAGCTAGGGAGCAGTTCTTC
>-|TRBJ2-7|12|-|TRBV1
CTSRGLADEQYF
TGCACCAGCAGGGGACTAGCGGACGAGCAGTACTTC
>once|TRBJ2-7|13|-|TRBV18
CASSPTDSYEQYF
TGTGCCAGCTCACCGACAGACTCCTACGAGCAGTACTTC
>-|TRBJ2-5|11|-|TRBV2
CASSVQETQYF
TGTGCCAGCAGTGTACAAGAGACCCAGTACTTC
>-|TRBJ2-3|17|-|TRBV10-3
CAISDPTRSARIDTQYF
TGTGCCATCAGTGATCCGACGAGGAGCGCCCGGATTGACACGCAGTATTTT
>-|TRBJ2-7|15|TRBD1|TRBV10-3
CAISNTGTGDYEQYF
TGTGCCATCAGTAACACCGGGACAGGGGACTACGAGCAGTACTTC
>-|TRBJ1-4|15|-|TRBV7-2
CASSLGHQRGEKLFF
TGTGCCAGCAGCTTAGGCCACCAAAGGGGGGAAAAACTGTTTTTT
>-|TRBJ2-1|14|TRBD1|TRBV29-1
CSVRTGGYHNEQFF
TGCAGCGTAAGGACAGGGGGCTACCACAATGAGCAGTTCTTC
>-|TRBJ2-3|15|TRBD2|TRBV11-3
CASSFSGGALDTQYF
TGTGCCAGCAGCTTTAGCGGGGGGGCCTTAGATACGCAGTATTTT
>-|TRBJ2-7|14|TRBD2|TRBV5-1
CASSPTSGFHEQYF
TGCGCCAGCAGCCCCACTAGCGGATTCCACGAGCAGTACTTC
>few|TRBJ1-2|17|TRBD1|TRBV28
CASSSSGGQGDHYGYTF
TGTGCCAGCAGTTCATCAGGGGGACAGGGCGACCACTATGGCTACACCTTC
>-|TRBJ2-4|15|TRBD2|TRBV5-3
CARSRSGGTKNIQYF
TGTGCCAGAAGTCGTAGCGGGGGGACCAAAAACATTCAGTACTTC
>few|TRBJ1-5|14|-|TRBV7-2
CASSLVASNQPQHF
TGTGCCAGCAGCTTAGTAGCCAGCAATCAGCCCCAGCATTTT
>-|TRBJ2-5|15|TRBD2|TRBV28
CASSSRLAGRETQYF
TGTGCCAGCAGTTCCCGACTAGCGGGGCGAGAGACCCAGTACTTC
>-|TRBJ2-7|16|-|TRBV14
CASSQGVTAVIYEQYF
TGTGCCAGCAGCCAAGGAGTAACAGCAGTCATCTACGAGCAGTACTTC
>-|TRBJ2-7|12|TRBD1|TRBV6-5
CASTSGTGQQYF
TGTGCCAGCACCTCCGGGACAGGGCAGCAGTACTTC
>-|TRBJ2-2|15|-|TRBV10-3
CAISETNKNTGELFF
TGTGCCATCAGTGAGACCAACAAGAACACCGGGGAGCTGTTTTTT
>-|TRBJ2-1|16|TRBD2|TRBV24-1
CATSDPGLAGGREQFF
TGTGCCACCAGTGATCCGGGACTAGCGGGAGGGCGGGAGCAGTTCTTC
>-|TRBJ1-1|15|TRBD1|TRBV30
CAWSHRDRMNTEAFF
TGTGCCTGGAGCCACCGGGACAGAATGAACACTGAAGCTTTCTTT
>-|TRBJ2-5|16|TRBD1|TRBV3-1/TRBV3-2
CASSLGQSPNQETQYF
TGTGCCAGCAGCTTGGGACAGAGCCCTAATCAAGAGACCCAGTACTTC
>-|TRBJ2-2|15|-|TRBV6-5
CASSFGGSDTGELFF
TGTGCCAGCAGTTTCGGGGGATCGGACACCGGGGAGCTGTTTTTT
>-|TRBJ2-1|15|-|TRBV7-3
CASSLTPFGDNEQFF
TGTGCCAGCAGCTTAACCCCCTTCGGGGACAATGAGCAGTTCTTC
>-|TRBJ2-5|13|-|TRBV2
CASSEGWPETQYF
TGTGCCAGCAGTGAGGGCTGGCCGGAGACCCAGTACTTC
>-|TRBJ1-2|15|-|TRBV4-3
CASSQGQSRGYGYTF
TGCGCCAGCAGCCAAGGACAATCAAGGGGCTATGGCTACACCTTC
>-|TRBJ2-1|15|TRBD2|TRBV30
CAWRLLAGGYNEQFF
TGTGCCTGGAGGCTGCTAGCGGGGGGTTACAATGAGCAGTTCTTC
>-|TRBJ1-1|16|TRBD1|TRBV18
CASSLTGAQPNTEAFF
TGTGCCAGCTCACTCACAGGGGCCCAACCGAACACTGAAGCTTTCTTT
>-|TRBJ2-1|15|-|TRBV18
CASSPLAASYNEQFF
TGTGCCAGCTCCCCACTCGCGGCATCCTACAATGAGCAGTTCTTC
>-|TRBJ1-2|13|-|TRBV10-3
CAISEYREYGYTF
TGTGCCATCAGTGAGTACAGGGAGTATGGCTACACCTTC
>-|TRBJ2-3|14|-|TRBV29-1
CSVETGRPTDTQYF
TGCAGCGTGGAAACAGGGCGCCCCACAGATACGCAGTATTTT
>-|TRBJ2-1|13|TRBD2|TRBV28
CASVAGGSNEQFF
TGTGCCAGCGTAGCGGGAGGGTCCAATGAGCAGTTCTTC
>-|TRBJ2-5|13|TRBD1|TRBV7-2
CASSPGQGGTQYF
TGTGCCAGCAGCCCAGGACAGGGCGGGACCCAGTACTTC
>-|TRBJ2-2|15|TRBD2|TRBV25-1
CASSELGGGTGELFF
TGTGCCAGCAGTGAATTGGGGGGAGGGACCGGGGAGCTGTTTTTT
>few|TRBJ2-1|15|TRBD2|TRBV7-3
CASSLGAGVYNEQFF
TGTGCCAGCAGCTTAGGAGCGGGGGTATACAATGAGCAGTTCTTC
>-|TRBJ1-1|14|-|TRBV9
CASSVVAGNTEAFF
TGTGCCAGCAGCGTAGTCGCGGGGAACACTGAAGCTTTCTTT
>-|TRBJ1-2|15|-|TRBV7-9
CASSFGPSLEGGYTF
TGTGCCAGCAGCTTCGGGCCTTCTTTAGAGGGAGGCTACACCTTC
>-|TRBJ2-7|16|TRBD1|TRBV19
CASTYSPGQGPKEQYF
TGTGCCAGTACCTACTCCCCCGGACAGGGGCCTAAAGAGCAGTACTTC
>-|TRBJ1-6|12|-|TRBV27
CASSHRDGTLHF
TGTGCCAGCAGCCACAGGGACGGCACCCTCCACTTT
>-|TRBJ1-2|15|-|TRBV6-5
CASSPRGGTPYGYTF
TGTGCCAGCAGTCCCCGAGGTGGAACACCCTATGGCTACACCTTC
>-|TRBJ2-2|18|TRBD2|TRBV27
CASSSRRLAGHPAGELFF
TGTGCCAGCAGTTCCAGGCGACTAGCGGGACACCCTGCCGGGGAGCTGTTTTTT
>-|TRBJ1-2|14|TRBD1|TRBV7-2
CASSSGQGLYGYTF
TGTGCCAGCAGCTCCGGACAGGGTTTGTATGGCTACACCTTC
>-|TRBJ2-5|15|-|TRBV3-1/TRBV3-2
CASSQPRDNQETQYF
TGTGCCAGCAGCCAGCCCCGGGACAACCAAGAGACCCAGTACTTC
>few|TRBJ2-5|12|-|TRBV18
CASSTEQETQYF
TGTGCCAGCTCAACAGAGCAAGAGACCCAGTACTTC
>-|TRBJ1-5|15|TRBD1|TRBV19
CASSIGGQVNQPQHF
TGTGCCAGTAGTATAGGCGGACAGGTTAATCAGCCCCAGCATTTT
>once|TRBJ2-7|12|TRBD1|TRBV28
CASRQGDYEQYF
TGTGCCAGCAGGCAGGGGGACTACGAGCAGTACTTC
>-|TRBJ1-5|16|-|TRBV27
CASSLRAGHSNQPQHF
TGTGCCAGCAGTTTAAGGGCAGGACATAGCAATCAGCCCCAGCATTTT
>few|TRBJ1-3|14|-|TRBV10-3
CAISVTDSGNTIYF
TGTGCCATCAGTGTTACAGACTCTGGAAACACCATATATTTT
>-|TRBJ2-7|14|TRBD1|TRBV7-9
CASSPRQGAYEQYF
TGTGCCAGCAGCCCAAGACAGGGGGCCTACGAGCAGTACTTC
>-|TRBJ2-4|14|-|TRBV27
CASSPGGAKNIQYF
TGTGCCAGCAGTCCCGGCGGAGCCAAAAACATTCAGTACTTC
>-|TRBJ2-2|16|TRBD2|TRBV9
CASSPREGGNTGELFF
TGTGCCAGCAGCCCCCGGGAGGGGGGTAACACCGGGGAGCTGTTTTTT
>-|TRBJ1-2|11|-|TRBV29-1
CSGQGGNGYTF
TGCAGCGGCCAGGGCGGAAATGGCTACACCTTC
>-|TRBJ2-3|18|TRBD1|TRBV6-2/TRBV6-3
CASSYPGTGDWDTDTQYF
TGTGCCAGCAGTTACCCCGGGACAGGGGATTGGGACACAGATACGCAGTATTTT
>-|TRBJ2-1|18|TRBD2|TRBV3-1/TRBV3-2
CASNHWASGRALYNEQFF
TGTGCCAGCAACCACTGGGCTAGCGGGAGGGCCTTATACAATGAGCAGTTCTTC
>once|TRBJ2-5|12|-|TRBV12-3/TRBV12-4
CASSFHTETQYF
TGTGCCAGCAGTTTCCACACCGAGACCCAGTACTTC
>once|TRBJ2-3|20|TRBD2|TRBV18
CASSTTRSTRLAGSTDTQYF
TGTGCCAGCTCAACGACCCGTTCAACGAGACTAGCGGGGTCCACAGATACGCAGTATTTT